Described below is a single TCR beta chain sequence and its context. No antigen is known for it. The data originate from a study of blood T cells in healthy people across ages. Across the whole study: With template switching, about one barcoded beta molecule was captured per two T cells. General study points: In older individuals, TCR beta diversity per million T cells was lower, falling roughly linearly with age. Among long-lived donors, naive CD4+ cells were more numerous and diversity higher than in aged donors.

The V gene lost 4 bases and the J gene lost 4 bases, with 9 bases spanning the gap. The CDR3 consists of 14 residues. Germline lookup yields CDR1 SGHTS and CDR2 YDEGEE. Sample-barcoded 5' priming and a J-beta primer mix drove a second PCR of roughly 6 to 12 cycles. TCRdb re-called the 5' RACE reads through MiXCR, storing one row per CDR3 protein. The data show 1.5 million to 2 million distinct CDR3 sequences, approximately 50% seen once. RNA extraction gave at least 6 micrograms of total RNA per sample. Sequencing was done on a sample of blood. The gene calls are TRBV5-8 and TRBJ1-6; unclear D gene. The sequence came from a middle-aged woman in good health. In DNA, the CDR3 is TGTGCCAGCAGCCGGGATGATTATAATTCACCCCTCCACTTT. Amino acid sequence: CASSRDDYNSPLHF.